This T cell receptor beta chain was sequenced for a study of PD-1 blockade in classical Hodgkin lymphoma. Findings and limits, study-wide: A reduction in baseline TCR diversity was reportedly seen in newly diagnosed patients relative to healthy donors. Significant TCR diversity gains by C4D1 occurred in CD4+ but not CD8+ cells.

Sample time point: cycle 4 day 1 (C4D1), after five to seven weeks of nivolumab. Relapse after autologous stem cell transplantation occurred in every patient, and brentuximab vedotin exposure varied. Purification of CD4+ T cells from thawed PBMCs was performed via magnetic negative selection. A word on this clone: Its antigen remains unidentified.

This CDR3 has 11 residues. CDR1 and CDR2 (germline): SQVTM, ANQGSEA. V was pared by 7 bases and J by 12 bases, with 10 bases of the junction left unmatched. The assay was immunoSEQ multiplex PCR, and TCRdb's table has in-frame clones only and misses some. The sample records 31,000 or so clones, about 88% being singletons. This chain connects TRBV29-1 to TRBJ2-5; 8 bases map to TRBD1. Sequenced here: CD4+ T cells from blood, sampled before the fourth cycle of nivolumab. The sequence derives from a human donor with classical Hodgkin lymphoma. This chain's CDR3 is CSADRRQGKYF. Written as DNA, the CDR3 is TGCAGCGCCGACAGGCGACAGGGGAAGTACTTC.